Listed here are 21 T cell receptor beta chains from one sample, sequenced in a study of blood T cell repertoires in COVID-19. TCRdb's copy holds only in-frame clones and misses some; the assay was immunoSEQ multiplex PCR. Of around 190,000 clones listed, 80% are singletons. Material for sequencing was peripheral blood. The receptors were gathered from a man in his 60s with acute or convalescent COVID-19.

To note about this clone: One junction end does not reproduce the germline sequence, and a read error may be involved. V gene TRBV7-7 combines with J gene TRBJ2-5; no definite D call. The CDR3 totals 13 residues. CDR1 is SSHAT and CDR2 is FNYEAQ in the germline V gene (reference sequence). As DNA, the CDR3 is TGTGCTAGCAGCTCCCTTAACCAAGAGACCCAGTACTTC. This encodes CASSSLNQETQYF.

The chain has TRBV27 and TRBJ1-5; TRBD1 aligns across 8 bases. The CDR3 extends over 14 amino acids. The germline V gene encodes CDR1 MNHEY and CDR2 SMNVEV (reference sequence). The V and J ends lost 7 bases and 0 bases, in that order; junction bases with no gene match: 2. CDR3 nucleotide sequence: TGTGCCAGCATGGGACAGGATAGCAATCAGCCCCAGCATTTT. The encoded protein is CASMGQDSNQPQHF.

This sequence joins TRBV7-2 and TRBJ1-1, with a weak D call TRBD1 (6 bases). V dropped 7 bases and J dropped 5 bases, with 17 bases sitting between them. Germline CDR1 and CDR2: SGHTA and FQGNSA. This CDR3 contains 14 residues. CDR3 sequence (DNA): TGTGCCAGCAAGGGGGGGGCATCAGGGACTGAAGCTTTCTTT. Translation: CASKGGASGTEAFF.

The rearrangement joins TRBV19 to TRBJ1-1; no reliable D call. V lost 3 bases and J lost 1, with 6 bases in between. The germline gives CDR1 LNHDA, CDR2 SQIVND (reference sequence). The CDR3 covers 13 residues. Here the CDR3 DNA reads TGTGCCAGTAGTATGGGGAGGAACACTGAAGCTTTCTTT. Its protein is CASSMGRNTEAFF.

The chain recombines TRBV18 with TRBJ2-1; the match to TRBD2 covers 10 bases. This CDR3 comprises 16 residues. The germline CDR1 and CDR2 sequences are KGHSH and LQKENI. J lost 1 base, V lost 3 bases, and 3 bases had no gene match. Written as DNA, the CDR3 is TGTGCCAGCTCACCTTTACTAGCGGGGTCCTACAATGAGCAGTTCTTC. Encoded protein: CASSPLLAGSYNEQFF.

The chain recombines TRBV9 with TRBJ2-2; the D gene is possibly TRBD2 (6 bases). Trimming removed 3 bases from V and 7 bases from J, with 16 bases in between. The length of the CDR3 is 15 residues. Germline CDR1 is SGDLS and CDR2 is YYNGEE. This chain's CDR3 is CASSGGGTLGGELFF. In DNA form, the CDR3 reads TGTGCCAGCAGCGGTGGCGGGACTCTCGGCGGGGAGCTGTTTTTT.

This clone came up a few times. The chain recombines TRBV7-9 with TRBJ1-3; D perhaps matches TRBD1 (5 bases). Trimming took off 5 bases at V and 0 bases at J, with 14 bases between the two ends. Germline-derived CDR1 and CDR2 are SEHNR and FQNEAQ (reference sequence). The CDR3 has 16 residues. CDR3 nucleotide sequence: TGTGCCAGCAGCCCCCGGGGGTTGAGCTCTGGAAACACCATATATTTT. Translation: CASSPRGLSSGNTIYF.

This chain uses TRBV6-1 with TRBJ1-1; no reliable D call. CDR3 size: 16 residues. Germline V CDR1 and CDR2: MNHNS, SASEGT. V gave up 2 bases and J gave up 3 bases, with 16 bases separating them. The CDR3 loop is CASSEMYRGFDTEAFF. The CDR3 nucleotides read TGTGCCAGCAGTGAAATGTATCGAGGGTTTGACACTGAAGCTTTCTTT.

This clone was seen just once. V and J are TRBV19 and TRBJ1-6; 7 bases map to TRBD1. The germline CDR1 and CDR2 sequences are LNHDA and SQIVND (reference sequence). The CDR3 has 13 amino acids. The junction had 4 bases not matched to a gene; V was cut back by 4 bases and J by 10 bases. The CDR3 nucleotides are TGTGCCAGTAGTAGACAGGGAGAATCACCCCTCCACTTT. This sequence encodes CASSRQGESPLHF.

This clone has just a few counts. The CDR3 region is CASSLQVSGNTIYF. CDR3 nucleotides: TGTGCCAGCAGCTTACAGGTCTCTGGAAACACCATATATTTT. The rearrangement uses TRBV7-2 and TRBJ1-3; D is unclear. The CDR3 totals 14 residues. CDR1 and CDR2 (germline): SGHTA, FQGNSA. V lost 2 bases and J lost 0, with 5 bases in between.

This clone was picked up one time. The chain combines TRBV4-1 with TRBJ2-5; 8 positions match TRBD1. The CDR3 extends over 17 amino acids. The trim removed 0 bases at V and 2 bases at J, leaving 8 bases unmatched. Germline CDR1 reads MGHRA; CDR2 reads YSYEKL. The chain's CDR3 is CASSQDGNRGWQETQYF. The DNA for the CDR3 is TGCGCCAGCAGCCAAGATGGGAACAGGGGGTGGCAAGAGACCCAGTACTTC.

This chain uses TRBV5-1 with TRBJ1-4; TRBD1 aligns across 8 bases. The CDR3 totals 13 residues. CDR1 SGHRS and CDR2 YFSETQ come from the germline V gene. V lost 6 bases, J lost 3 bases, and 1 base stayed unmatched. CDR3 residues: CASTRGPNEKLFF. DNA of the CDR3: TGCGCCAGCACCAGGGGGCCTAATGAAAAACTGTTTTTT.

V and J are TRBV12-3 or TRBV12-4 and TRBJ1-2; a possible D gene is TRBD1 (6 bases). V lost 8 bases and J 7 bases, leaving 17 bases between the germline ends. The length of the CDR3 is 13 residues. The CDR3 nucleotides read TGTGCCAGCCTTGGACAGAGCCTTTTTGGCTACACCTTC. It encodes CASLGQSLFGYTF.

The chain links TRBV11-3 to TRBJ1-1, with 12 bases identical to TRBD1. J lost 8 bases, V lost 4 bases, and 8 bases had no gene match. Germline V gives CDR1 SGHNT, CDR2 YENEEA. This CDR3 contains 15 residues. The CDR3 nucleotides read TGTGCCAGCAGCTCCCCGGGACAGGGGGCCGCCGAAGCTTTCTTT. Translated, it gives CASSSPGQGAAEAFF.

The V call is TRBV27, the J call TRBJ2-5; 12 bases agree with TRBD2. Per germline, CDR1 MNHEY and CDR2 SMNVEV (reference sequence). V lost 5 bases, J lost 1 base, and 2 bases stayed unmatched. The CDR3 covers 15 residues. The CDR3: CASSTTSGSQETQYF. The CDR3 nucleotides are TGTGCCAGCAGTACGACTAGCGGGAGCCAAGAGACCCAGTACTTC.

The rearrangement joins TRBV30 to TRBJ1-5; 9 bases agree with TRBD1. This CDR3 is 12 amino acids long. The junction had 3 bases not matched to a gene; V was cut back by 6 bases and J by 6 bases. Germline CDR1 and CDR2: GTSNPN and SVGIG (reference sequence). CDR3 in amino acids: CACGQGTQPQHF. Written as DNA, the CDR3 is TGTGCCTGTGGACAGGGGACTCAGCCCCAGCATTTT. Supplemented by reference TRBV30 and TRBJ1-5, the full variable domain reads SQTIHQWPATLVQPVGSPLSLECTVEGTSNPNLYWYRQAAGRGLQLLFYSVGIGQISSEVPQNLSASRPQDRQFILSSKKLLLSDSGFYLCACGQGTQPQHFGDGTRLSIL.

V usage is TRBV19 and J usage is TRBJ1-5; 7 nucleotides align to TRBD1. Germline loops: CDR1 LNHDA, CDR2 SQIVND (reference sequence). This CDR3 has 14 amino acids. V was clipped by 7 bases and J by 2 bases; unmatched bases: 5. CDR3 amino acids: CASKTGAGNQPQHF. CDR3 nucleotide sequence: TGTGCCAGTAAAACAGGGGCTGGCAATCAGCCCCAGCATTTT. The full variable domain, completed using reference TRBV19 and TRBJ1-5, is DGGITQSPKYLFRKEGQNVTLSCEQNLNHDAMYWYRQDPGQGLRLIYYSQIVNDFQKGDIAEGYSVSREKKESFPLTVTSAQKNPTAFYLCASKTGAGNQPQHFGDGTRLSIL.

The CDR3 here is CASSQAGGSAKNIQYF. Written as DNA, the CDR3 is TGCGCCAGCAGCCAAGCGGGGGGATCAGCCAAAAACATTCAGTACTTC. The chain has TRBV4-1 and TRBJ2-4; 7 nucleotides line up with TRBD2. The V gene end was trimmed by 1 base and the J gene end by 0 bases; junction bases not matched to a gene: 3. Germline V gene sequence: CDR1 MGHRA, CDR2 YSYEKL. The CDR3 totals 16 residues.

CDR3 sequence reads: CASSYPGQTEAFF. The CDR3 region has the DNA TGTGCCAGCAGTTATCCAGGACAGACTGAAGCTTTCTTT. This sequence joins TRBV6-6 and TRBJ1-1; D possibly corresponds to TRBD1 (6 bases). Trimming took 3 bases from V and 5 from J, leaving 10 bases between them. This CDR3 region has 13 residues. Germline lookup yields CDR1 MNHNY and CDR2 SVGAGI (reference sequence).

The rearrangement links TRBV27 to TRBJ2-1, with D hard to call. Germline V gives CDR1 MNHEY, CDR2 SMNVEV (reference sequence). CDR3 size: 15 residues. V lost 2 bases, J lost 2 bases, and 10 bases lay in between. The CDR3 DNA is TGTGCCAGCAGTTTACGTGGGCCTACCTACAATGAGCAGTTCTTC. Its protein product is CASSLRGPTYNEQFF.

This chain joins TRBV6-1 and TRBJ2-1, with 9 bases lining up with TRBD2. The CDR3 is 15 residues long. Germline V lookup: CDR1 MNHNS, CDR2 SASEGT. After removal of 1 base from V and 5 bases from J, the junction contained 3 bases not matched to a gene. In DNA form, the CDR3 reads TGTGCCAGCAGTGAAGGACTAGCGGAGCACAATGAGCAGTTCTTC. This sequence encodes CASSEGLAEHNEQFF.